These T cell receptor beta chains were read from a single sample in a study of blood T cell repertoires in COVID-19. Profiled with immunoSEQ multiplex PCR; TCRdb holds only in-frame clones, not every one. The sample has 250,000 or so clones, around nine tenths seen once. Source material: PBMCs or T cells enriched from blood (not recorded which). The receptors come from a middle-aged man who had recovered from COVID-19. Each CDR3 is given with its conserved first and last residue. A D gene is named only where the DNA matches it firmly. Expanded clones are given a class, and other clones once, few, many or no size at all.

v_gene: TRBV15
abundance: -
d_gene: TRBD2
j_gene: TRBJ2-1
CDR3nt: TGTGCCACCAGCATAGAAGCGGGAGTCGGAAATGAGCAGTTCTTC
CDR3aa: CATSIEAGVGNEQFF

v_gene: TRBV19
abundance: -
d_gene: TRBD1
j_gene: TRBJ2-2
CDR3nt: TGTGCCAGTAGCAGACAGGGGACGAACACCGGGGAGCTGTTTTTT
CDR3aa: CASSRQGTNTGELFF

v_gene: TRBV2
abundance: -
d_gene: TRBD1
j_gene: TRBJ1-2
CDR3nt: TGTGCCAGCAGTGAACTTGGGACAGGGGGCGCGGGCGGCTACACCTTC
CDR3aa: CASSELGTGGAGGYTF

v_gene: TRBV19
abundance: -
d_gene: -
j_gene: TRBJ2-1
CDR3nt: TGTGCCAGTAGTATCGCTAATCCCAATGAGCAGTTCTTC
CDR3aa: CASSIANPNEQFF

v_gene: TRBV6-1
abundance: -
d_gene: -
j_gene: TRBJ2-7
CDR3nt: TGTGCCAGCAGTGAAGTTAAAGGGGACTACGAGCAGTACTTC
CDR3aa: CASSEVKGDYEQYF

v_gene: TRBV12-3/TRBV12-4
abundance: -
d_gene: -
j_gene: TRBJ2-3
CDR3nt: TGTGCCAGCAGTATAATCACAGATACGCAGTATTTT
CDR3aa: CASSIITDTQYF

v_gene: TRBV29-1
abundance: -
d_gene: -
j_gene: TRBJ2-1
CDR3nt: TGCAGCGTAAGGTTGACCGGGTACAATGAGCAGTTCTTC
CDR3aa: CSVRLTGYNEQFF

v_gene: TRBV28
abundance: -
d_gene: -
j_gene: TRBJ2-7
CDR3nt: TGTGCCAGCAGCCCGGGACTCAACTACGAGCAGTACTTC
CDR3aa: CASSPGLNYEQYF

v_gene: TRBV4-2
abundance: once
d_gene: -
j_gene: TRBJ1-6
CDR3nt: TGTGCCAGCAGCGACACCCTTACTTATAATTCACCCCTCCACTTT
CDR3aa: CASSDTLTYNSPLHF

v_gene: TRBV14
abundance: -
d_gene: -
j_gene: TRBJ2-5
CDR3nt: TGTGCCAGCAGCCAACCCAGGCTTATCCAAGAGACCCAGTACTTC
CDR3aa: CASSQPRLIQETQYF

v_gene: TRBV3-1/TRBV3-2
abundance: -
d_gene: -
j_gene: TRBJ1-5
CDR3nt: TGTGCCAGCAGCCAAGATAACCAGGGGCATCAGCCCCAGCATTTT
CDR3aa: CASSQDNQGHQPQHF

v_gene: TRBV18
abundance: -
d_gene: TRBD1
j_gene: TRBJ2-7
CDR3nt: TGTGCCAGCTCACCAAGAGGGGGCATCTACGAGCAGTACTTC
CDR3aa: CASSPRGGIYEQYF

v_gene: TRBV5-1
abundance: few
d_gene: TRBD2
j_gene: TRBJ2-7
CDR3nt: TGCGCCAGCAGTACACGGGAGGGCCGGTCCGAGCAGTACTTC
CDR3aa: CASSTREGRSEQYF

v_gene: TRBV2
abundance: once
d_gene: TRBD1
j_gene: TRBJ1-5
CDR3nt: TGTGCCAGCAGTGATGGACAGGGCAATCGTCAGCCCCAGCATTTT
CDR3aa: CASSDGQGNRQPQHF

v_gene: TRBV15
abundance: -
d_gene: -
j_gene: TRBJ1-1
CDR3nt: TGTGCCACCAGCAGACCGGACATGTCGAGAGAAGCTTTCTTT
CDR3aa: CATSRPDMSREAFF

v_gene: TRBV10-3
abundance: once
d_gene: TRBD1
j_gene: TRBJ2-7
CDR3nt: TGTGCCATCAGTGGTAGGACAGGGGGCGTCTACGAGCAGTACTTC
CDR3aa: CAISGRTGGVYEQYF

v_gene: TRBV9
abundance: -
d_gene: -
j_gene: TRBJ2-3
CDR3nt: TGTGCCAGCAGGGGCTTTGCGTCAGATACGCAGTATTTT
CDR3aa: CASRGFASDTQYF

v_gene: TRBV10-3
abundance: -
d_gene: -
j_gene: TRBJ1-3
CDR3nt: TGTGCCTCCTCCGAGGTTTCTGGAAACACCATATATTTT
CDR3aa: CASSEVSGNTIYF

v_gene: TRBV5-1
abundance: -
d_gene: TRBD1
j_gene: TRBJ1-5
CDR3nt: TGCGCCAGCAGCTTGCAGACAGGGGGCAATCAGCCCCAGCATTTT
CDR3aa: CASSLQTGGNQPQHF

v_gene: TRBV6-1
abundance: -
d_gene: TRBD1
j_gene: TRBJ2-3
CDR3nt: TGTGCCAGCAGTGACCCGTACAACAGGGGAAGCACAGATACGCAGTATTTT
CDR3aa: CASSDPYNRGSTDTQYF

v_gene: TRBV23-1
abundance: once
d_gene: -
j_gene: TRBJ1-5
CDR3nt: TGCGCCAGCAGTCAGGGCCCTAAGTATAGCAATCAGCCCCAGCATTTT
CDR3aa: CASSQGPKYSNQPQHF

v_gene: TRBV2
abundance: -
d_gene: TRBD1
j_gene: TRBJ1-1
CDR3nt: TGTGCCAGCAGTGATCCGGGACAGCCGGCCTCGTATCTCGAAGCTTTCTTT
CDR3aa: CASSDPGQPASYLEAFF

v_gene: TRBV7-9
abundance: -
d_gene: TRBD2
j_gene: TRBJ2-1
CDR3nt: TGTGCCAGCACAGTGGGCGGGAGTGATAATGAGCAGTTCTTC
CDR3aa: CASTVGGSDNEQFF

v_gene: TRBV5-1
abundance: once
d_gene: TRBD1
j_gene: TRBJ1-1
CDR3nt: TGCGCCAGCAGCTGGGGGGACAGGGAAACTGAAGCTTTCTTT
CDR3aa: CASSWGDRETEAFF

v_gene: TRBV7-8
abundance: -
d_gene: -
j_gene: TRBJ1-3
CDR3nt: TGTGCCAGCACCCTACTGAATAACTTAGCGGACACCATATATTTT
CDR3aa: CASTLLNNLADTIYF

v_gene: TRBV6-1
abundance: -
d_gene: -
j_gene: TRBJ2-7
CDR3nt: TGTGCCAGCAGTGAAAGTAGGACTCCCCTATACCCCTACGAGCAGTACTTC
CDR3aa: CASSESRTPLYPYEQYF

v_gene: TRBV28
abundance: -
d_gene: -
j_gene: TRBJ2-7
CDR3nt: TGTGCCAGCAGTTTACCTGCGGGGTCCGGGCCCGAGCAGTACTTC
CDR3aa: CASSLPAGSGPEQYF

v_gene: TRBV27
abundance: -
d_gene: TRBD1
j_gene: TRBJ2-7
CDR3nt: TGTGCCAGCAGTTCGACAGGGAATCCGGTCCACGAGCAGTACTTC
CDR3aa: CASSSTGNPVHEQYF